This entry lists 11 T cell receptor beta chains sequenced from one sample in a study of CXCR3-negative and CXCR3-positive naive CD8 T cells. It was by 5' RACE with UMI labels that the TRB cDNA libraries were prepared. For each CDR3 protein, TCRdb gives one entry from its re-call of the 5' RACE reads, without DNA. Its listing shows over 20,000 distinct CDR3 sequences. Sample: naive CXCR3- CD8+ T cells from blood. Indicated subset: CD45RO-CCR7+CD27+CD95- naive CD8+ T cells lacking CXCR3 (TNR3-). The receptors come from a human donor in good health. Some clones in this sample may be carry-over from other donors' samples.

The chain has TRBV5-6 and TRBJ2-1; with no DNA, the TCRdb D assignment of TRBD2 cannot be verified. The germline gives CDR1 SGHDT, CDR2 YYEEEE. This CDR3 is built from 16 residues. The CDR3 reads CASEEYSGRVNNEQFF. Together with reference TRBV5-6 and TRBJ2-1, the CDR3 gives the full variable domain: DAGVTQSPTHLIKTRGQQVTLRCSPKSGHDTVSWYQQALGQGPQFIFQYYEEEERQRGNFPDRFSGHQFPNYSSELNVNALLLGDSALYLCASEEYSGRVNNEQFFGPGTRLTVL.

The chain joins TRBV6-5 to TRBJ2-7; with no DNA, the TCRdb D assignment of TRBD1 cannot be verified. The CDR3 extends over 15 amino acids. The V gene's germline CDR1 is MNHEY and CDR2 SVGAGI. CDR3 protein: CASSYSDGGAYEQYF.

This chain connects TRBV5-4 to TRBJ2-5; TCRdb outputs TRBD1, but without DNA this stays unchecked. CDR1 SGHNT and CDR2 YYREEE come from the germline V gene (reference sequence). This CDR3 has 14 residues. CDR3 loop: CASEDRGRQETQYF. The full variable domain, completed using reference TRBV5-4 and TRBJ2-5, is ETGVTQSPTHLIKTRGQQVTLRCSSQSGHNTVSWYQQALGQGPQFIFQYYREEENGRGNFPPRFSGLQFPNYSSELNVNALELDDSALYLCASEDRGRQETQYFGPGTRLLVL.

V is TRBV10-3 and J is TRBJ2-7; absent DNA, TCRdb's TRBD1 call cannot be checked. This CDR3 is built from 15 residues. Germline V lookup: CDR1 ENHRY, CDR2 SYGVKD. The CDR3 loop is CAIMSVTGEPSEQYF.

The chain couples TRBV28 to TRBJ2-5; absent DNA, TCRdb's TRBD1 call cannot be checked. CDR3 size: 14 residues. CDR1 is MDHEN, CDR2 SYDVKM, per germline. The CDR3 is CASSPRTIKETQYF. The whole variable domain, remainder taken from reference TRBV28 and TRBJ2-5, is DVKVTQSSRYLVKRTGEKVFLECVQDMDHENMFWYRQDPGLGLRLIYFSYDVKMKEKGDIPEGYSVSREKKERFSLILESASTNQTSMYLCASSPRTIKETQYFGPGTRLLVL.

The chain joins TRBV7-8 to TRBJ2-1. Germline V gene data show CDR1 as SGHVS and CDR2 as FQNEAQ. The length of the CDR3 is 14 residues. CDR3 sequence: CASTIGVTDDEQFF.

This clonotype is identified as medium-sized from frequency. The chain combines TRBV27 with TRBJ1-5. Germline CDR1 and CDR2: MNHEY and SMNVEV (reference sequence). CDR3 size: 14 residues. The CDR3: CASSLSGNNQPQHF.

V is TRBV28 and J is TRBJ1-2; checking the TCRdb D call of TRBD1 is not possible without DNA. The CDR3 has 12 residues. Germline CDR1 reads MDHEN; CDR2 reads SYDVKM. The CDR3 sequence is CASSLGTRGYTF.

The rearrangement uses TRBV7-9 and TRBJ1-2; absent DNA, TCRdb's TRBD1 call cannot be checked. The CDR3 extends over 14 amino acids. Germline lookup yields CDR1 SEHNR and CDR2 FQNEAQ (reference sequence). The CDR3 spells CASSLAYLSIGYTF. The whole variable domain, remainder taken from reference TRBV7-9 and TRBJ1-2, is DTGVSQNPRHKITKRGQNVTFRCDPISEHNRLYWYRQTLGQGPEFLTYFQNEAQLEKSRLLSDRFSAERPKGSFSTLEIQRTEQGDSAMYLCASSLAYLSIGYTFGSGTRLTVV.

The J gene is TRBJ1-1, the V gene TRBV20-1; TCRdb's D gene call, TRBD1, goes unchecked for lack of DNA. Germline CDR1 and CDR2: DFQATT and SNEGSKA (reference sequence). The CDR3 covers 14 residues. CDR3 sequence reads: CSAAPTGENTEAFF.

This chain joins TRBV7-3 and TRBJ1-1; TCRdb lists TRBD1, though no DNA is available to test this call. CDR3 length: 16 residues. CDR1 is SGHTA, CDR2 FQGTGA, per germline. Here the CDR3 reads CASSLTRTGGNTEAFF.